These 7 T cell receptor beta chains originate from one sample sequenced in a study of regulatory T cells in long-lasting Graves disease. CDR3-region Arm-PCR and iRepertoire HTBI primers produced the TCR beta libraries. TCRdb analysed the multiplex PCR reads with MiXCR anew, one entry per CDR3 protein. The sample has 250,000 to 300,000 distinct CDR3 sequences, about 18% seen once. The time point denotes: newly diagnosed GD, antithyroid drugs for less than 3 months. Isolated PBMC RNA provided the starting material for the TCR library. These data also formed part of another study, on T cells in Graves' hyperthyroidism and ophthalmopathy.

The sample here was peripheral blood mononuclear cells (PBMCs), taken at new diagnosis, from a patient treated with antithyroid drugs. These receptors were taken from a woman in her twenties or thirties with Graves disease.

This rearrangement joins TRBV9 to TRBJ1-3; no firm D call. The CDR3 spans 14 residues. Germline loops: CDR1 SGDLS, CDR2 YYNGEE. V dropped 6 bases and J dropped 0 bases, with 10 bases sitting between them. The CDR3 DNA reads as TGTGCCAGCACTGGAGATAACTCTGGAAACACCATATATTTT. The encoded protein is CASTGDNSGNTIYF.

This clonotype has ten or more counts. This chain joins TRBV5-1 and TRBJ1-4, with 7 bases that match TRBD1. Unmatched junction bases numbered 4, after V lost 5 bases and J lost 3 bases. The CDR3 loop spans 14 amino acids. The germline V gene encodes CDR1 SGHRS and CDR2 YFSETQ. In nucleotides, the CDR3 is TGCGCCAGCAGGTCCGGGACAGCTAATGAAAAACTGTTTTTT. Translated: CASRSGTANEKLFF.

In its sample, this clonotype was seen many times. The chain is built from TRBV6-5 and TRBJ1-2; D gene ambiguous. The germline V gene encodes CDR1 MNHEY and CDR2 SVGAGI. The CDR3 length is 15 residues. The ends were cut back, 3 bases at V and 2 bases at J, with 13 bases in the middle. In nucleotides, the CDR3 is TGTGCCAGCAGTTATTCGTCTACCGGCAACTATGGCTACACCTTC. This encodes CASSYSSTGNYGYTF.

Many counts were recorded for this clonotype. The chain recombines TRBV19 with TRBJ1-5; 8 nucleotides agree with TRBD1. The CDR3 spans 15 residues. CDR1 and CDR2 from the germline V gene are LNHDA and SQIVND (reference sequence). Trimming removed 4 bases from V and 4 bases from J; junction bases left unmatched: 6. The CDR3 nucleotides are TGTGCCAGTAGTAGGGAAGGACAGGGTAATCAGCCCCAGCATTTT. This codes for CASSREGQGNQPQHF.

This clonotype was observed at least ten times. This sequence joins TRBV7-6 and TRBJ2-2; tentative D call: TRBD1 (6 bases). This CDR3 region has 13 residues. CDR1 and CDR2 (germline): SGHVS, FNYEAQ. Trimming took off 5 bases at V and 7 bases at J, with 11 bases between the two ends. Here the CDR3 DNA reads TGTGCCAGCAGCCGTACAGGGAACGGGGAGCTGTTTTTT. It is translated as CASSRTGNGELFF.

This clonotype was seen many times. The chain uses TRBV20-1 and TRBJ1-2; 10 bases align to TRBD1. Germline trimming cut 7 bases from V and 6 bases from J; bases unmatched to any gene: 11. The CDR3 has 14 amino acids. The germline gives CDR1 DFQATT, CDR2 SNEGSKA (reference sequence). CDR3 residues: CSVEVPGQGNGYTF. The CDR3 DNA reads as TGCAGTGTCGAAGTCCCGGGACAGGGGAATGGCTACACCTTC.

This clonotype was detected ten times or more. The CDR3: CASSLFGGQEEGYTF. The CDR3 DNA follows: TGCGCCAGCAGCTTGTTCGGGGGGCAGGAGGAGGGCTACACCTTC. V and J are TRBV5-1 and TRBJ1-2; possibly TRBD1 for D (6 bases). This CDR3 spans 15 amino acids. Germline loops: CDR1 SGHRS, CDR2 YFSETQ. V lost 1 base, J lost 8 bases, and 18 bases lay in between.